This entry concerns a single T cell receptor beta chain. Its target is not known. The CDR3 spans 16 residues. Germline CDR1 MNHEY, CDR2 SVGAGI. V was shortened by 0 bases and J by 6 bases, with 12 bases between the two germline ends. The sample comes from a study of T cell responses to AZD1222 COVID-19 vaccine. Study observations and caveats: Repertoire sampling was restricted to post-peak T cell response timepoints. Nearly half of the spike-specific TCRs reportedly recognize variant regions that carry no mutations. Among the donors, most were white British and more were female, and clonal diversity was possibly underestimated.

Clones were sequenced by immunoSEQ multiplex PCR, and TCRdb holds only the in-frame ones, with some missing. The sample lists around 160,000 clones; roughly nine tenths were seen once. The chain has TRBV6-5 and TRBJ1-6; a weak D match, TRBD1 (6 bases). The receptor comes from an adult in good health. Here the sequenced sample was peripheral blood, taken on day 0 of AZD1222 vaccination. CDR3 nucleotide sequence: TGTGCCAGCAGTTACTCAAAACAGGGTTCTAATTCACCCCTCCACTTT. Amino acids: CASSYSKQGSNSPLHF.